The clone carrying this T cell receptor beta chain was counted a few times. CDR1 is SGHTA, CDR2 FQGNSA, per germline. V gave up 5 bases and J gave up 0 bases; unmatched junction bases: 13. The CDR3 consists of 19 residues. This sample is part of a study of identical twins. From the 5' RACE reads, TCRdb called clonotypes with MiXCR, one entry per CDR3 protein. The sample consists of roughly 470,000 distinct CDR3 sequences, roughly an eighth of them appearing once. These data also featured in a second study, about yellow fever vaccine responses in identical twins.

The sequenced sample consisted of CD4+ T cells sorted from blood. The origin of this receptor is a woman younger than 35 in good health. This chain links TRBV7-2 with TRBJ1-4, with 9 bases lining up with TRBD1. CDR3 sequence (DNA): TGTGCCAGCAGCCCTACGGACAGGGGCTGGTTTGCAACTAATGAAAAACTGTTTTTT. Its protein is CASSPTDRGWFATNEKLFF.